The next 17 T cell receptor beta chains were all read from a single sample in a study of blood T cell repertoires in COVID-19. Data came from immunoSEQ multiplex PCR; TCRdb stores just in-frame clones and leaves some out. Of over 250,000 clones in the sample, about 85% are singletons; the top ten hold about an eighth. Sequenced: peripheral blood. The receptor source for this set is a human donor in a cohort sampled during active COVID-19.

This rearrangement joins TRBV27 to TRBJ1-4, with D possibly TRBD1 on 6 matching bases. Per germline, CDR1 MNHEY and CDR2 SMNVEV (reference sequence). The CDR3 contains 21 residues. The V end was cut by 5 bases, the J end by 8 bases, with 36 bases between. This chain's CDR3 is CASSPPPRGGIRGVGLEKLFF. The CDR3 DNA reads TGTGCCAGCAGTCCCCCCCCGAGAGGGGGGATACGGGGGGTCGGGTTAGAAAAACTGTTTTTT.

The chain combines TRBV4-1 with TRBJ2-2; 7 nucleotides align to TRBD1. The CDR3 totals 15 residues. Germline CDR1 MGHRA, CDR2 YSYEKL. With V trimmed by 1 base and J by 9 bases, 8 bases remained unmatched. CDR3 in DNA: TGCGCCAGCAGCCAAGGCCAGGGGGTGGTAAGGGAGCTGTTTTTT. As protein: CASSQGQGVVRELFF.

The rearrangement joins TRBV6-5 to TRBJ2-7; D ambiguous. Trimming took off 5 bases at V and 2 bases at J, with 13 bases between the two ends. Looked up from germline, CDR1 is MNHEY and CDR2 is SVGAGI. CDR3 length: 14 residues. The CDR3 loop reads CASSLLVSPYEQYF. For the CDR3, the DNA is TGTGCCAGCAGTCTACTTGTTTCCCCCTACGAGCAGTACTTC.

The CDR3 region is CASIEDPSGYGYTF. Here the CDR3 DNA reads TGCGCCAGCATAGAGGACCCCAGCGGGTATGGCTACACCTTC. The chain has TRBV10-2 and TRBJ1-2; D uncertain. V was cut by 7 bases and J by 5 bases, with 17 bases left in between. CDR1 WSHSY and CDR2 SAAADI come from the germline V gene. The CDR3 covers 14 residues.

The CDR3 DNA follows: TGTGCCAGCACCTTCCGCGCGACAGGGCGCGAGCAGTACTTC. Protein: CASTFRATGREQYF. The V and J genes are TRBV5-6 and TRBJ2-7, with 7 nucleotides matching TRBD1. From germline, CDR1 is SGHDT and CDR2 YYEEEE. The CDR3 totals 14 residues. The ends lost 6 bases at V and 6 bases at J; junction bases unmatched: 12. Combining the CDR3 with reference TRBV5-6 and TRBJ2-7 gives the whole variable domain DAGVTQSPTHLIKTRGQQVTLRCSPKSGHDTVSWYQQALGQGPQFIFQYYEEEERQRGNFPDRFSGHQFPNYSSELNVNALLLGDSALYLCASTFRATGREQYFGPGTRLTVT.

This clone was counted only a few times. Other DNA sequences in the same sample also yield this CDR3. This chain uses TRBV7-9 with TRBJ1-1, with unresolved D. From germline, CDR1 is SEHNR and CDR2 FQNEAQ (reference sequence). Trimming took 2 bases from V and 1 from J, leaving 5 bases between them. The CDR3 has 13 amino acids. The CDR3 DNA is TGTGCCAGCAGCTTAACCGGGAACACTGAAGCTTTCTTT. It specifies CASSLTGNTEAFF.

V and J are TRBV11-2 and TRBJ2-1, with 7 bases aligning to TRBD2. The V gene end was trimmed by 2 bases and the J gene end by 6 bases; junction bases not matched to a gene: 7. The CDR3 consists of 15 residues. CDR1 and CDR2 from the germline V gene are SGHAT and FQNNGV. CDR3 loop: CASSLTPSGTNEQFF. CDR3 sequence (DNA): TGTGCCAGCAGCTTAACTCCCAGCGGGACCAATGAGCAGTTCTTC. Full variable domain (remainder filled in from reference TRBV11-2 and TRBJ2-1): EAGVAQSPRYKIIEKRQSVAFWCNPISGHATLYWYQQILGQGPKLLIQFQNNGVVDDSQLPKDRFSAERLKGVDSTLKIQPAKLEDSAVYLCASSLTPSGTNEQFFGPGTRLTVL.

DNA of the CDR3: TGTGCCAGCAGTTTTCCGACTGCGAGCTATGGCTACACCTTC. It encodes CASSFPTASYGYTF. The V call is TRBV6-6, the J call TRBJ1-2; no clear D gene. The CDR3 spans 14 residues. V was shortened by 4 bases and J by 4 bases, with 13 bases between the two germline ends. The V gene's germline CDR1 is MNHNY and CDR2 SVGAGI (reference sequence).

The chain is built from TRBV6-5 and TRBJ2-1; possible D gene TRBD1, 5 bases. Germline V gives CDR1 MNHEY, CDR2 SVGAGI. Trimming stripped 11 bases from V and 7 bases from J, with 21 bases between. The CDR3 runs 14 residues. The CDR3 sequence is CASQGRGSWNEQFF. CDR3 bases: TGTGCCTCCCAGGGTAGGGGAAGCTGGAATGAGCAGTTCTTC.

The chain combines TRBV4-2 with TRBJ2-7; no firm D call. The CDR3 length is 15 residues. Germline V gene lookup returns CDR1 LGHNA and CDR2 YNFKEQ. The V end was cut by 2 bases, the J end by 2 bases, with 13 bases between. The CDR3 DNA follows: TGTGCCAGCAGCCAAACCTTGTCGGGTACCTACGAGCAGTACTTC. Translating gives CASSQTLSGTYEQYF.

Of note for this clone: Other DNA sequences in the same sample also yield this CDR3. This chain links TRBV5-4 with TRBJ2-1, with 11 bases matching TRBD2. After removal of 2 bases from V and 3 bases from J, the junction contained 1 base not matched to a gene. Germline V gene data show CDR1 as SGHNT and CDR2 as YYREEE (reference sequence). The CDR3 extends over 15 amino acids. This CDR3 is CASSLTSGSYNEQFF. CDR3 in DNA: TGTGCCAGCAGCTTAACTAGCGGGAGCTACAATGAGCAGTTCTTC.

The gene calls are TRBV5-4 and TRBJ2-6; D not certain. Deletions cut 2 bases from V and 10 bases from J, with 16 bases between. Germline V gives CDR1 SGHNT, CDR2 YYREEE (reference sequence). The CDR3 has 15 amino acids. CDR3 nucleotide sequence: TGTGCCAGCAGCTTCGAGAGCGTGGCAACTAACGTCCTGACTTTC. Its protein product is CASSFESVATNVLTF.

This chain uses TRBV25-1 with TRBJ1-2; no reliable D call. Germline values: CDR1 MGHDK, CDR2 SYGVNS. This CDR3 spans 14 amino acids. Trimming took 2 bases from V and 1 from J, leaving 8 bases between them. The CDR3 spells CASSESRLNYGYTF. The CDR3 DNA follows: TGTGCCAGCAGTGAAAGTAGACTTAACTATGGCTACACCTTC.

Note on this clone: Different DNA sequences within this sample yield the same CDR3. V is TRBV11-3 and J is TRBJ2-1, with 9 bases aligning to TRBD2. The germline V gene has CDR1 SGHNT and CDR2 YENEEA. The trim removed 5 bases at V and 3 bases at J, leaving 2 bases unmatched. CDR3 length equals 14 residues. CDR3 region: CASSLSGSYNEQFF. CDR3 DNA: TGTGCCAGCAGCCTTAGCGGGAGCTACAATGAGCAGTTCTTC.

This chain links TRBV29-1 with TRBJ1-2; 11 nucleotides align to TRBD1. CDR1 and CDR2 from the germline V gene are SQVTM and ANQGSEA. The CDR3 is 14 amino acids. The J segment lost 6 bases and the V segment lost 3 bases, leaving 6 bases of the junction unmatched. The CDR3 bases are TGCAGCGTTGATGGGACAGGGGGGCGGGATGGCTACACCTTC. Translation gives CSVDGTGGRDGYTF.

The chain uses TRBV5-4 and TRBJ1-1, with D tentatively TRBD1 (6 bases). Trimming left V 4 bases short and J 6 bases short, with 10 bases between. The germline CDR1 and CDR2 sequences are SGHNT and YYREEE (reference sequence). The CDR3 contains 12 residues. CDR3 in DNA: TGTGCCAGCAGCCGAGGGGGGGCTGAAGCTTTCTTT. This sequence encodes CASSRGGAEAFF.

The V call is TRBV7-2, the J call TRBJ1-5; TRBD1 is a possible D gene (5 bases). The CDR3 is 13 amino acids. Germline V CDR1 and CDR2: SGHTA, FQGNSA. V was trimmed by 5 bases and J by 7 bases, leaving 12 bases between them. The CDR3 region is CASSPRDGQPQHF. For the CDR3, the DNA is TGTGCCAGCAGCCCCAGGGATGGCCAGCCCCAGCATTTT.